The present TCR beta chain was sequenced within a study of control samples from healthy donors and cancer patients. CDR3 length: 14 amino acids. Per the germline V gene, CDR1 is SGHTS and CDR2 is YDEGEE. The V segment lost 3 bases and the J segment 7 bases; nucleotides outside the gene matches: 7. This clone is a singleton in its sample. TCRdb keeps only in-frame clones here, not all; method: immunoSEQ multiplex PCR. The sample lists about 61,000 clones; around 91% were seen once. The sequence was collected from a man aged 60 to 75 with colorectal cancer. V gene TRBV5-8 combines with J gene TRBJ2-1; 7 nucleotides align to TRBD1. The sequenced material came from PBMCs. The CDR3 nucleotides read TGTGCCAGCAGCTCGACAGGGTGGGTGAATGAGCAGTTCTTC. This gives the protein CASSSTGWVNEQFF. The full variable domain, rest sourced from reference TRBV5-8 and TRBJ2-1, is EAGVTQSPTHLIKTRGQQATLRCSPISGHTSVYWYQQALGLGLQFLLWYDEGEERNRGNFPPRFSGRQFPNYSSELNVNALELEDSALYLCASSSTGWVNEQFFGPGTRLTVL.